This is a list of T cell receptor beta chains from one sample in a study of Tregs in tolerant kidney transplant recipients. Sequenced by immunoSEQ multiplex PCR; TCRdb stores in-frame clones only, minus some. The sample lists 60,000 to 70,000 clones; roughly 92% were seen once. The sample consisted of CD8+ T cells from blood, taken before the transplant. These receptors were taken from a human donor who received a combined kidney and bone marrow transplant. Both conserved end residues are part of each CDR3. Each record gives: V gene, J gene, CDR3 protein.

>TRBV5-5|TRBJ1-4
CASAMGRGGEKLFF
>TRBV21-1|TRBJ1-1
CASSGGTSTEAFF
>TRBV7-8|TRBJ2-7
CASSLGAFSEQYF
>TRBV4-1|TRBJ1-2
CASSQDLSVFYGYTF
>TRBV14|TRBJ1-4
CASSPVGGNEKLFF
>TRBV4-2|TRBJ2-5
CASSQLKGLAGGSYQETQYF
>TRBV7-8|TRBJ2-1
CASSTSLAGLIYNEQFF
>TRBV5-6|TRBJ1-3
CASSLRGSSGNTIYF
>TRBV15|TRBJ2-3
CATSRDGAGAPDTQYF
>TRBV13|TRBJ2-7
CASSSRDRVYEQYF
>TRBV5-5|TRBJ1-4
CASSLYMRQVGKLFF
>TRBV4-1|TRBJ2-5
CASSPGGGLAGQETQYF
>TRBV28|TRBJ1-4
CASNTGTATNEKLFF
>TRBV4-1|TRBJ2-1
CASSHPTGGTSGERYYNEQFF
>TRBV11-2|TRBJ2-7
CASSLGQPYEQYF
>TRBV20-1|TRBJ1-1
CSARFGTEAFF
>TRBV2|TRBJ2-2
CASGESGVAGELFF
>TRBV27|TRBJ2-5
CASSHSSGQGETQYF
>TRBV5-8|TRBJ2-1
CASSEGRGGRNEQFF
>TRBV15|TRBJ2-7
CATSRSQGPFYEQYF
>TRBV19|TRBJ2-1
CASSILDSYNEQFF
>TRBV27|TRBJ1-2
CASSLSGTDGYTF
>TRBV6-6|TRBJ2-4
CASSYRQGRNIQYF
>TRBV14|TRBJ1-1
CASSQDGLAFF
>TRBV5-4|TRBJ2-5
CAWGTSGQETQYF
>TRBV5-1|TRBJ1-2
CASSLLESNYGYTF
>TRBV5-5|TRBJ1-1
CASSFADTGEAFF
>TRBV6-1|TRBJ2-7
CASKTGLYLEQYF
>TRBV19|TRBJ1-5
CASSIRQTGQPQHF
>TRBV11-2|TRBJ1-2
CASSQDRRSGTHGYTF
>TRBV5-1|TRBJ2-4
CASSWDRFRNIQYF
>TRBV29-1|TRBJ2-7
CSVRTGSSYEQYF
>TRBV19|TRBJ2-1
CASSIGGGNSYNEQFF
>TRBV4-3|TRBJ1-3
CASSPGTGEGNTIYF
>TRBV19|TRBJ1-5
CASSIVGQATQPQHF
>TRBV2|TRBJ2-5
CASRSPWAGGEETQYF
>TRBV29-1|TRBJ2-7
CSVLASSYEQYF
>TRBV27|TRBJ2-7
CASSHGYEQYF
>TRBV6-5|TRBJ2-7
CASSSTSGDYEQYF
>TRBV5-6|TRBJ2-7
CASSLAGSYEQYF
>TRBV11-3|TRBJ1-4
CASSLQGVDEKLFF
>TRBV7-9|TRBJ1-2
CASSRRTEGSNYGYTF
>TRBV29-1|TRBJ1-5
CSAGTDSNQPQHF
>TRBV11-3|TRBJ1-2
CAKTGVGYTF
>TRBV27|TRBJ2-7
CASSSSTGAPNEQYF
>TRBV15|TRBJ2-2
CATSRDSRAGSSGELFF
>TRBV5-8|TRBJ1-6
CASDVTAYNSPLHF
>TRBV9|TRBJ2-5
CASSGTQETQYF
>TRBV4-3|TRBJ2-7
CASSQATSGSYEQYF
>TRBV7-8|TRBJ2-7
CASSSGLAGGPGNEQYF
>TRBV19|TRBJ2-2
CATNDRGPTGELFF
>TRBV9|TRBJ1-1
CASSASEGEAEAFF
>TRBV14|TRBJ2-7
CASSQDNPGLYLYEQYF
>TRBV10-3|TRBJ1-2
CAISESPGHGYTF
>TRBV27|TRBJ2-5
CASSFRGETQYF
>TRBV5-6|TRBJ1-5
CASSLASGQGNQPQHF
>TRBV6-5|TRBJ2-1
CASSSYGREGDNEQFF
>TRBV6-1|TRBJ2-3
CASSETGATRDTQYF